The clone carrying this T cell receptor (beta chain) was found once. Its antigen remains unidentified. The data derive from a study of T cells in localized non-small cell lung cancer. Notes on the study in general: Of the tissues analyzed, uninvolved adjacent lung showed maximal T cell clonality, greater than tumor. In adjacent lung, a median roughly 58 of the top 100 tumor clones were found. Because sequencing included only one region (of the tumor), heterogeneity remains possible. Density of T cells in blood, when higher, went with longer overall survival.

Libraries were prepared by immunoSEQ multiplex PCR; TCRdb keeps only in-frame clonotypes and omits some of them. Here the sample spans approximately 30,000 clones, roughly 93% being singletons. Germline loops: CDR1 MDHEN, CDR2 SYDVKM. Deletions cut 4 bases from V and 0 bases from J, with 12 bases between. The CDR3 loop spans 15 amino acids. This sequence originates from a female donor aged 60 or older with stage I lung adenocarcinoma. The chain links TRBV28 to TRBJ1-1; TRBD1 is a possible D gene (6 bases). Sequenced here: peripheral blood, sampled before any cancer treatment. The CDR3, as DNA: TGTGCCAGCAGTTCTGGAGACAGGATGAACACTGAAGCTTTCTTT. It specifies CASSSGDRMNTEAFF.